These 22 T cell receptor beta chains were sequenced from one sample in a study of CD8+CD57+ T cells in acquired aplastic anemia. Sequenced patients had shown CD8+CD57+ cell expansion by flow cytometry. The template for TCR beta VDJ and CDR3 sequence profiling was genomic DNA. TCRdb recomputed calls from the reads with MiXCR, one row per CDR3 protein. The table records a few hundred thousand distinct CDR3 sequences, approximately 32% of them present only once. The source material was sorted CD4+, CD8+, or CD8+CD57+ T cells (not recorded which) from PBMCs. The receptors come from a human donor with aplastic anemia.

V is TRBV2 and J is TRBJ2-1, with 9 positions matching TRBD1. With V trimmed by 6 bases and J by 12 bases, 9 bases remained unmatched. This CDR3 has 13 residues. Per germline, CDR1 SNHLY and CDR2 FYNNEI. The CDR3 bases are TGTGCCAGCAGCCCACAGGGGGCGGATGGGCAGTTCTTC. Protein sequence: CASSPQGADGQFF.

This rearrangement joins TRBV2 to TRBJ2-7, with D perhaps assigned TRBD1 or TRBD2 (5 bases each). The CDR3 is 15 residues long. CDR1 SNHLY and CDR2 FYNNEI come from the germline V gene. V was clipped by 7 bases and J by 1 base, with 17 bases between them. The CDR3 sequence is CASNPRGGRSYEQYF. CDR3 in DNA: TGTGCCAGCAATCCACGGGGCGGAAGATCCTACGAGCAGTACTTC.

The sample holds many counts of this clonotype. The chain is built from TRBV20-1 and TRBJ2-7, with 7 bases identical to TRBD1. The CDR3 spans 13 residues. Germline CDR1 DFQATT, CDR2 SNEGSKA (reference sequence). Germline trimming cut 3 bases from V and 3 bases from J; bases unmatched to any gene: 5. CDR3 in amino acids: CSARTGKYYEQYF. CDR3 in DNA: TGCAGTGCTAGGACAGGGAAATACTACGAGCAGTACTTC.

The V call is TRBV11-3, the J call TRBJ2-5; 11 positions agree with TRBD2. CDR1 is SGHNT, CDR2 YENEEA, per germline. V lost 5 bases to trimming and J lost 3 bases; unmatched junction nucleotides: 5. This CDR3 has 15 amino acids. The CDR3 bases are TGTGCCAGCAGCGTACTAGCGGGGGAGAAAGAGACCCAGTACTTC. This translates into CASSVLAGEKETQYF.

This clonotype showed up many times. The chain couples TRBV4-2 to TRBJ1-2, with TRBD1 as a possible D gene (5 bases). The germline V and J ends were trimmed by 0 bases and 5 bases, with 10 bases remaining between them. This CDR3 comprises 14 residues. Germline values: CDR1 LGHNA, CDR2 YNFKEQ. The CDR3: CASSQEQGRYGYTF. CDR3 nucleotide sequence: TGTGCCAGCAGCCAAGAGCAGGGAAGGTATGGCTACACCTTC.

This clonotype has only a few counts. This chain uses TRBV5-1 with TRBJ1-2; D remains ambiguous. Trimming left V 6 bases short and J 5 bases short, with 23 bases between. The CDR3 runs 16 residues. Per germline, CDR1 SGHRS and CDR2 YFSETQ. This chain's CDR3 is CASIPGLLQQSYGYTF. In nucleotides, the CDR3 is TGCGCCAGCATACCGGGCCTCCTCCAACAATCTTATGGCTACACCTTC.

This clonotype was observed many times. The rearrangement joins TRBV19 to TRBJ1-1; D might be TRBD1 (6 bases). The germline V and J ends were trimmed by 7 bases and 5 bases, with 17 bases remaining between them. Germline-derived CDR1 and CDR2 are LNHDA and SQIVND (reference sequence). This CDR3 is 14 amino acids long. The DNA for the CDR3 is TGTGCCAGTATAGACGGGGGGCGATGGACTGAAGCTTTCTTT. It yields the protein CASIDGGRWTEAFF. The whole variable domain, remainder taken from reference TRBV19 and TRBJ1-1, is DGGITQSPKYLFRKEGQNVTLSCEQNLNHDAMYWYRQDPGQGLRLIYYSQIVNDFQKGDIAEGYSVSREKKESFPLTVTSAQKNPTAFYLCASIDGGRWTEAFFGQGTRLTVV.

The sample holds a few counts of this clonotype. A much larger clonotype is one base distant, so this may be a read error. The chain links TRBV2 to TRBJ2-7; 10 nucleotides agree with TRBD1. V shed 6 bases and J 1 base; nucleotides not matched to a gene: 6. The CDR3 length is 15 residues. Germline lookup yields CDR1 SNHLY and CDR2 FYNNEI. CDR3 protein: CASRGGQGTSYEQYF. In nucleotides, the CDR3 is TGTGCCAGCAGGGGGGGACAGGGGACATCCTACGAGCAGTACTTC.

This clonotype was picked up many times. The J gene is TRBJ2-7, the V gene TRBV15; the D is unclear. The CDR3 loop spans 13 amino acids. The V gene's germline CDR1 is LNHNV and CDR2 YYDKDF (reference sequence). The V gene lost 0 bases and the J gene lost 3 bases, with 6 bases spanning the gap. Here the CDR3 reads CATSRELNYEQYF. For the CDR3, the DNA is TGTGCCACCAGCAGAGAACTGAACTACGAGCAGTACTTC. Combining the CDR3 with reference TRBV15 and TRBJ2-7 gives the whole variable domain DAMVIQNPRYQVTQFGKPVTLSCSQTLNHNVMYWYQQKSSQAPKLLFHYYDKDFNNEADTPDNFQSRRPNTSFCFLDIRSPGLGDTAMYLCATSRELNYEQYFGPGTRLTVT.

This rearrangement joins TRBV15 to TRBJ1-1, with D perhaps matching TRBD1 (5 bases). V lost 3 bases, J lost 5 bases, and 10 bases lay in between. This CDR3 has 13 amino acids. From germline, CDR1 is LNHNV and CDR2 YYDKDF (reference sequence). CDR3 sequence: CATSSRVWTEAFF. The CDR3 DNA reads as TGTGCCACCAGCAGCAGGGTTTGGACTGAAGCTTTCTTT.

The V and J genes are TRBV20-1 and TRBJ2-2; a weak D match, TRBD2 (5 bases). This CDR3 comprises 15 residues. Germline CDR1 reads DFQATT; CDR2 reads SNEGSKA (reference sequence). V shed 1 base and J shed 1 base, with 10 bases lying between them. The CDR3 region is CSARGASGNTGELFF. The CDR3 nucleotides read TGCAGTGCTAGAGGGGCCAGCGGGAACACCGGGGAGCTGTTTTTT.

This clonotype has more than one count but fewer than ten. The rearrangement uses TRBV12-3 or TRBV12-4 and TRBJ1-1; 7 bases agree with TRBD1. Losses at the gene ends were 7 bases for V and 11 bases for J; bases not matched to a gene: 7. The CDR3 runs to 11 residues. CDR3 sequence: CASIQTGRAFF. CDR3 coding DNA: TGTGCCAGCATCCAGACAGGGCGCGCTTTCTTT.

The chain employs TRBV5-1 and TRBJ2-7, with 7 bases that match TRBD2. Trimming at V came to 0 bases and at J to 0 bases, leaving 3 bases not matched to a gene. The CDR3 loop spans 15 amino acids. Looked up from germline, CDR1 is SGHRS and CDR2 is YFSETQ. The CDR3 DNA reads as TGCGCCAGCAGCTTGGAGGCGGGGGTCTCCTACGAGCAGTACTTC. Its translation: CASSLEAGVSYEQYF.

The genes are TRBV11-2 and TRBJ1-5; D remains ambiguous. Trimming stripped 0 bases from V and 0 bases from J, with 9 bases between. CDR3 size: 16 residues. Germline V gene data show CDR1 as SGHAT and CDR2 as FQNNGV. The CDR3 is CASSLEAVNSNQPQHF. The CDR3 DNA reads TGTGCCAGCAGCTTAGAGGCCGTTAATAGCAATCAGCCCCAGCATTTT.

The table lists this clonotype with a few counts. This CDR3 is CASSSRDRGNEQFF. The CDR3 bases are TGTGCCAGCAGCTCCAGGGACAGGGGGAATGAGCAGTTCTTC. The J gene is TRBJ2-1, the V gene TRBV7-8, with TRBD1 identical over 11 bases. CDR1 SGHVS and CDR2 FQNEAQ come from the germline V gene. The V segment lost 4 bases and the J segment 7 bases; nucleotides outside the gene matches: 3. The CDR3 runs to 14 residues.

The gene calls are TRBV18 and TRBJ2-7, with D perhaps matching TRBD1 (6 bases). The ends were cut back, 3 bases at V and 0 bases at J, with 24 bases in the middle. The germline V gene encodes CDR1 KGHSH and CDR2 LQKENI. The CDR3 sequence is 19 residues long. The chain's CDR3 is CASSPDSWDTGVTSYEQYF. In DNA, the CDR3 is TGTGCCAGCTCACCGGACTCCTGGGACACAGGAGTTACCTCCTACGAGCAGTACTTC.

This clonotype has a count of ten or more. The chain recombines TRBV7-2 with TRBJ2-3; TRBD2 might be the D (7 bases). Germline V lookup: CDR1 SGHTA, CDR2 FQGNSA. This CDR3 is built from 15 residues. The germline V and J ends were trimmed by 0 bases and 4 bases, with 11 bases remaining between them. The CDR3 sequence: CASSLAGGPADTQYF. CDR3 DNA sequence: TGTGCCAGCAGCTTAGCGGGGGGGCCCGCAGATACGCAGTATTTT.

This clonotype was recorded many times. V usage is TRBV10-1 and J usage is TRBJ2-7; D remains ambiguous. V was pared by 3 bases and J by 6 bases, with 15 bases between. Germline V gene data show CDR1 as WNHNN and CDR2 as SYGVQD (reference sequence). The CDR3 extends over 14 amino acids. This CDR3 is CASSEGLDLSEQYF. DNA of the CDR3: TGCGCCAGCAGTGAAGGGCTAGACCTCTCCGAGCAGTACTTC.

This clonotype has ten or more counts. This chain joins TRBV10-3 and TRBJ1-5; D may be TRBD1 (5 bases). The CDR3 runs 15 residues. CDR1 and CDR2 from the germline V gene are ENHRY and SYGVKD. V lost 3 bases and J 4 bases, leaving 13 bases between the germline ends. The CDR3 is CAISDGRDGNQPQHF. The CDR3, as DNA: TGTGCCATCAGTGACGGGAGGGACGGTAATCAGCCCCAGCATTTT.

This chain joins TRBV30 and TRBJ1-1, with D possibly being TRBD1 (6 bases). V was shortened by 4 bases and J by 4 bases, with 16 bases between the two germline ends. The germline gives CDR1 GTSNPN, CDR2 SVGIG (reference sequence). This CDR3 spans 14 amino acids. The CDR3 loop reads CAWTNTGIGTEAFF. The CDR3 nucleotides read TGTGCCTGGACCAATACAGGGATTGGCACTGAAGCTTTCTTT.

The V call is TRBV25-1, the J call TRBJ2-7; D may correspond to TRBD1 or TRBD2 (5 bases each). From germline, CDR1 is MGHDK and CDR2 SYGVNS. With 6 bases removed from V and 5 bases from J, the gap between germline ends came to 17 bases. The CDR3 loop spans 14 amino acids. The CDR3 protein is CASSRWGRRHEQYF. For the CDR3, the DNA is TGTGCCAGCAGCCGTTGGGGGAGACGCCACGAGCAGTACTTC.

The gene calls are TRBV20-1 and TRBJ2-1; 10 positions agree with TRBD2. This CDR3 comprises 16 residues. Germline V gives CDR1 DFQATT, CDR2 SNEGSKA (reference sequence). Unmatched junction bases numbered 9, after V lost 4 bases and J lost 3 bases. The CDR3 here is CSATTPIAGGYNEQFF. The CDR3 DNA is TGCAGTGCTACCACCCCCATAGCGGGGGGCTACAATGAGCAGTTCTTC.